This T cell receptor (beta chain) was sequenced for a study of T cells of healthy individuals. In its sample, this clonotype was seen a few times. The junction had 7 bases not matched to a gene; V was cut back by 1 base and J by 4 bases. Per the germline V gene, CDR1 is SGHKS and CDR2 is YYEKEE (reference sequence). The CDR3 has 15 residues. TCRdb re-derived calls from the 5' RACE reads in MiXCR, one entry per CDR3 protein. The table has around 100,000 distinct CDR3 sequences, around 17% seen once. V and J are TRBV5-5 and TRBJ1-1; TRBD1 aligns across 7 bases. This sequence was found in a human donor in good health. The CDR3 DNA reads TGTGCCAGCAGCTTGTCACCAGGGGGTCTCACTGAAGCTTTCTTT. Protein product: CASSLSPGGLTEAFF. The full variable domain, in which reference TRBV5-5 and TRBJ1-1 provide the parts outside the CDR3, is DAGVTQSPTHLIKTRGQQVTLRCSPISGHKSVSWYQQVLGQGPQFIFQYYEKEERGRGNFPDRFSARQFPNYSSELNVNALLLGDSALYLCASSLSPGGLTEAFFGQGTRLTVV.